The source of this T cell receptor beta chain is a study of T cell responses to AZD1222 COVID-19 vaccine. General study points: Two AZD1222 administrations were followed by greater Spike-specific TCR breadth and depth. Researchers report vaccine-associated CD4 TCRs spanning spike, with dominance at 160-218 and 743-854. Recipients of AZD1222 seropositive at baseline numbered only 6 or 7.

Concerning this clone itself: Its antigen remains unidentified.

Repertoires were generated with immunoSEQ multiplex PCR, while TCRdb's copy carries only in-frame clones and drops some. This table holds roughly 140,000 clones, around 89% found once. With V trimmed by 2 bases and J by 5 bases, 5 bases remained unmatched. Germline lookup yields CDR1 SGHRS and CDR2 YFSETQ. CDR3 length equals 15 residues. This TCR derives from an adult in good health. The specimen was peripheral blood, collected on day 0 of MenACWY control vaccination. This sequence joins TRBV5-1 and TRBJ1-1, with 11 positions matching TRBD1. The CDR3 coding sequence is TGCGCCAGCAGCTTACGGACAGGGGGCCAGACTGAAGCTTTCTTT. Residues: CASSLRTGGQTEAFF.